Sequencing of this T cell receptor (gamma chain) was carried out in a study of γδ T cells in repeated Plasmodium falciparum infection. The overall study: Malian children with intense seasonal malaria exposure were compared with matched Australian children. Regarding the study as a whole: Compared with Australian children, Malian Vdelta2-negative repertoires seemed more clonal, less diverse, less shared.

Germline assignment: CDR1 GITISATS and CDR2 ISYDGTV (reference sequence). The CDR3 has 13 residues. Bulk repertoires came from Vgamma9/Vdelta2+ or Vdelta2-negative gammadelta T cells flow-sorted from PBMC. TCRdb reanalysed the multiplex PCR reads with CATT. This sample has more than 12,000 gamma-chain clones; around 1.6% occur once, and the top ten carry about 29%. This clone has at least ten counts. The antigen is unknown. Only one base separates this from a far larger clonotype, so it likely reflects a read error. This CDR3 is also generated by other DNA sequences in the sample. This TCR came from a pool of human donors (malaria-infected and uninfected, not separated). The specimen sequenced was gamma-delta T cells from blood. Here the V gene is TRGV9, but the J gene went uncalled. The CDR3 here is CALWEVGHYKKLF. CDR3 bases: TGTGCCTTGTGGGAGGTCGGACATTATAAGAAACTCTTC.